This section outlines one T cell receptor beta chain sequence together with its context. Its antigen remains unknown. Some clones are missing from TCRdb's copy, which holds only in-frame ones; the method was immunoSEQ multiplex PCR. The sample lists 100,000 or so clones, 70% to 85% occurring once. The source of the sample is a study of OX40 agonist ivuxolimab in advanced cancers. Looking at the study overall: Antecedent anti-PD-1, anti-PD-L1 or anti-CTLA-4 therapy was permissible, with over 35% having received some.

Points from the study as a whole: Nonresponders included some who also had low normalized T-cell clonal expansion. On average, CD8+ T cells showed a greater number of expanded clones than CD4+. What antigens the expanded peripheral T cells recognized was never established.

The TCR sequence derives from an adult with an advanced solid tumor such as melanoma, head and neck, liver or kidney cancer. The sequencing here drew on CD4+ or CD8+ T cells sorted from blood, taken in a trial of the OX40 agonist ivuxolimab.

For the CDR3, the DNA is TGTGCCAGCAGCTCCACCGGGACTAGCGGAAAAGAGACCCAGTACTTC. Residues: CASSSTGTSGKETQYF. The chain combines TRBV11-1 with TRBJ2-5; TRBD2 matches 11 bases. This CDR3 is 16 amino acids long. The J segment lost 3 bases and the V segment lost 4 bases, leaving 7 bases of the junction unmatched. CDR1 is SGHAT, CDR2 FQDESV, per germline (reference sequence).